The 31 T cell receptor beta chains below were found in one sample sequenced in a study of blood T cell repertoires in COVID-19 (dated by TCRdb to 2019 to 2021). Libraries came from the immunoSEQ multiplex PCR assay. What TCRdb holds here is the immuneACCESS table cut down to in-frame rearrangements. Part of the clones is not present; checked against another copy, under half of the missing clones reflect an unresolved V gene, and the others are unexplained. This sample is represented by more than 250,000 clones; roughly 90% of them were singletons. The leading ten clones occupy around 0.7% of the sample. The specimen sequenced was peripheral blood. The receptor source for this set is a human donor in a cohort sampled during active COVID-19.

This clone appeared once. The V and J genes are TRBV7-6 and TRBJ2-5; D may be TRBD1 (6 bases). The germline gives CDR1 SGHVS, CDR2 FNYEAQ. V was pared by 0 bases and J by 5 bases, with 16 bases between. The CDR3 runs 16 residues. CDR3 nucleotide sequence: TGTGCCAGCAGCTTAGCTCGACAGGCCCTAGGCGAGACCCAGTACTTC. This sequence encodes CASSLARQALGETQYF. Together with reference TRBV7-6 and TRBJ2-5, the CDR3 gives the full variable domain: GAGVSQSPRYKVTKRGQDVALRCDPISGHVSLYWYRQALGQGPEFLTYFNYEAQQDKSGLPNDRFSAERPEGSISTLTIQRTEQRDSAMYRCASSLARQALGETQYFGPGTRLLVL.

This CDR3 reads CASRIQGNQPQHF. The CDR3 DNA reads TGTGCCAGCCGGATACAGGGCAATCAGCCCCAGCATTTT. J is TRBJ1-5 and V is TRBV28; maybe TRBD1 (5 bases). V gave up 8 bases and J gave up 2 bases, with 10 bases separating them. Germline V lookup: CDR1 MDHEN, CDR2 SYDVKM. CDR3 length: 13 amino acids.

The chain uses TRBV9 and TRBJ1-3; a possible D gene is TRBD1 (5 bases). CDR1 and CDR2 from the germline V gene are SGDLS and YYNGEE. The V gene lost 3 bases and the J gene lost 3 bases, with 16 bases spanning the gap. The CDR3 sequence is 16 residues long. CDR3: CASSEGIDRGGNTIYF. CDR3 nucleotide sequence: TGTGCCAGCAGCGAGGGGATAGACAGAGGTGGAAACACCATATATTTT. The full variable domain, rest sourced from reference TRBV9 and TRBJ1-3, is DSGVTQTPKHLITATGQRVTLRCSPRSGDLSVYWYQQSLDQGLQFLIQYYNGEERAKGNILERFSAQQFPDLHSELNLSSLELGDSALYFCASSEGIDRGGNTIYFGEGSWLTVV.

This clone turned up a few times. The rearrangement links TRBV7-9 to TRBJ1-1; a possible D gene is TRBD1 (5 bases). This CDR3 is 12 amino acids long. Germline V gene sequence: CDR1 SEHNR, CDR2 FQNEAQ (reference sequence). V lost 8 bases to trimming and J lost 4 bases, with 11 bases between them. The CDR3 protein is CASFREGTEAFF. The CDR3 DNA reads TGTGCCAGCTTCAGGGAGGGCACTGAAGCTTTCTTT.

The chain uses TRBV5-1 and TRBJ2-1; 9 nucleotides align to TRBD2. The V and J ends lost 4 bases and 9 bases, in that order; junction bases with no gene match: 8. The V gene's germline CDR1 is SGHRS and CDR2 YFSETQ. CDR3 length: 14 amino acids. The CDR3 sequence is CASSPGLARSEQFF. CDR3 DNA: TGCGCCAGCAGCCCGGGACTAGCCCGAAGTGAGCAGTTCTTC.

The chain carries TRBV4-1 and TRBJ2-3, with D perhaps TRBD1 (6 bases). Trimming took 6 bases from V and 1 from J, leaving 14 bases between them. Germline CDR1 reads MGHRA; CDR2 reads YSYEKL. The CDR3 extends over 15 amino acids. CDR3 in amino acids: CASSQQGYGTDTQYF. The CDR3 nucleotides are TGCGCCAGCAGTCAACAGGGATACGGCACAGATACGCAGTATTTT.

V is TRBV28 and J is TRBJ2-7, with 7 nucleotides matching TRBD1. CDR1 and CDR2 (germline): MDHEN, SYDVKM. With 2 bases clipped from V and 2 bases from J, the junction kept 6 bases outside the gene matches. The CDR3 sequence is 15 residues long. CDR3 nucleotides: TGTGCCAGCAGTTTACCCGGGACAGACCCCTACGAGCAGTACTTC. Its protein product is CASSLPGTDPYEQYF.

V gene TRBV13 combines with J gene TRBJ2-3; 7 positions agree with TRBD2. The CDR3 loop spans 16 amino acids. V lost 5 bases and J lost 6; bases outside the gene matches: 14. Per the germline V gene, CDR1 is PRHDT and CDR2 is FYEKMQ (reference sequence). The CDR3 coding sequence is TGTGCCAGCAGCGGATGGGGGGGAGGGTCTTTTGATACGCAGTATTTT. Translating gives CASSGWGGGSFDTQYF.

The chain links TRBV4-2 to TRBJ2-1, with TRBD2 matching over 11 bases. J was trimmed by 10 bases and V by 0 bases; bases with no gene match: 5. From germline, CDR1 is LGHNA and CDR2 YNFKEQ. This CDR3 spans 15 amino acids. Here the CDR3 DNA reads TGTGCCAGCAGCCAAGAATTAGCGGGAGGGTGGGAGCAGTTCTTC. It translates to CASSQELAGGWEQFF.

J is TRBJ2-1 and V is TRBV5-4; TRBD2 agrees at 8 bases. There are 16 residues in the CDR3. The germline V gene encodes CDR1 SGHNT and CDR2 YYREEE (reference sequence). V was pared by 0 bases and J by 9 bases, with 11 bases of the junction left unmatched. CDR3 loop: CASSLAPSGRGIEQFF. CDR3 in DNA: TGTGCCAGCAGCTTGGCCCCCAGCGGGAGAGGGATTGAGCAGTTCTTC.

This clone showed up just once. The chain couples TRBV2 to TRBJ2-7; 8 bases are shared with TRBD1. There are 14 residues in the CDR3. V lost 6 bases and J lost 3; bases outside the gene matches: 7. Per germline, CDR1 SNHLY and CDR2 FYNNEI. CDR3 in amino acids: CASRSHGQGYEQYF. CDR3 in DNA: TGTGCCAGCAGAAGCCACGGACAGGGCTACGAGCAGTACTTC.

The J gene is TRBJ2-3, the V gene TRBV7-2, with 14 bases fitting TRBD2. V trimming: 5 bases; J trimming: 4 bases; junction bases outside the gene matches: 5. This CDR3 has 16 residues. CDR1 and CDR2 from the germline V gene are SGHTA and FQGNSA. This chain's CDR3 is CASSGTTSGRADTQYF. DNA for the CDR3: TGTGCCAGCAGCGGCACGACTAGCGGGAGGGCAGATACGCAGTATTTT.

The V and J genes are TRBV5-1 and TRBJ2-7, with 10 bases identical to TRBD2. The ends lost 1 base at V and 2 bases at J; junction bases unmatched: 9. CDR3 size: 17 residues. CDR1 and CDR2 (germline): SGHRS, YFSETQ. The CDR3 region has the DNA TGCGCCAGCAGCTTGTCAGTCCAGCGGGAGGGCCCCTACGAGCAGTACTTC. This codes for CASSLSVQREGPYEQYF.

The chain links TRBV12-3 or TRBV12-4 to TRBJ2-7; D call uncertain. The CDR3 has 13 amino acids. V lost 5 bases to trimming and J lost 0 bases, with 8 bases between them. The CDR3 region is CASSPRSSYEQYF. CDR3 nucleotide sequence: TGTGCCAGCAGTCCTAGAAGCTCCTACGAGCAGTACTTC.

V gene TRBV12-3 or TRBV12-4 combines with J gene TRBJ1-6; D remains ambiguous. The CDR3 consists of 13 residues. The V end was cut by 5 bases, the J end by 7 bases, with 9 bases between. The CDR3 reads CASSDTRNSPLHF. For the CDR3, the DNA is TGTGCCAGCAGTGATACGCGAAATTCACCCCTCCACTTT.

The rearrangement links TRBV20-1 to TRBJ2-7; 8 nucleotides match TRBD1. Germline V lookup: CDR1 DFQATT, CDR2 SNEGSKA (reference sequence). The trim removed 3 bases at V and 2 bases at J, leaving 9 bases unmatched. The CDR3 extends over 15 amino acids. The CDR3 reads CSASGDRGPTYEQYF. The CDR3 region has the DNA TGCAGTGCTAGTGGAGACAGGGGCCCCACCTACGAGCAGTACTTC.

The J gene is TRBJ2-7, the V gene TRBV28; D is unclear. Trimming removed 3 bases from V and 6 bases from J, with 9 bases in between. The CDR3 sequence is 12 residues long. Germline CDR1 and CDR2: MDHEN and SYDVKM. This chain's CDR3 is CASSLARGEQYF. In DNA, the CDR3 is TGTGCCAGCAGTTTGGCTCGAGGCGAGCAGTACTTC.

Comments on this clone: The sample carries other DNA sequences with the same CDR3. The chain carries TRBV15 and TRBJ2-3; no firm D call. The CDR3 sequence is 13 residues long. The germline CDR1 and CDR2 sequences are LNHNV and YYDKDF (reference sequence). The V end was cut by 1 base, the J end by 1 base, with 3 bases between. DNA for the CDR3: TGTGCCACCAGCAGAGCGGGCACAGATACGCAGTATTTT. Translated: CATSRAGTDTQYF.

The chain employs TRBV10-3 and TRBJ1-5, with 9 bases fitting TRBD1. The length of the CDR3 is 18 residues. V shed 6 bases, J shed 0 bases, and the junction held 12 bases outside the gene matches. Germline values: CDR1 ENHRY, CDR2 SYGVKD. CDR3 coding DNA: TGTGCCATCAGCCGAGGGGGACAGGGATTATATAGCAATCAGCCCCAGCATTTT. Protein sequence: CAISRGGQGLYSNQPQHF.

This clone was observed once. This sequence joins TRBV28 and TRBJ2-7, with a tentative D call TRBD2 (5 bases). CDR3 size: 14 residues. Trimming removed 2 bases at V and 0 bases at J, with 8 bases between. The germline V gene encodes CDR1 MDHEN and CDR2 SYDVKM. The CDR3 DNA is TGTGCCAGCAGTTTAAGCGGAAGCTCCTACGAGCAGTACTTC. The encoded protein is CASSLSGSSYEQYF.

This sequence joins TRBV11-1 and TRBJ1-1; no clear D gene. The CDR3 is 12 residues long. Germline V gene sequence: CDR1 SGHAT, CDR2 FQDESV (reference sequence). V gave up 0 bases and J gave up 11 bases, with 10 bases separating them. As DNA, the CDR3 is TGTGCCAGCAGCTTAGCAGCGGGTGAGGCTTTCTTT. It codes for CASSLAAGEAFF.

The CDR3 sequence is CAWETVTAYGYTF. In DNA, the CDR3 is TGTGCCTGGGAGACGGTTACAGCTTATGGCTACACCTTC. The chain recombines TRBV30 with TRBJ1-2; no clear D gene. This CDR3 has 13 amino acids. The V gene lost 5 bases and the J gene lost 5 bases, with 15 bases spanning the gap. Germline lookup yields CDR1 GTSNPN and CDR2 SVGIG (reference sequence). Looking up the rest from reference TRBV30 and TRBJ1-2 gives the full variable domain: SQTIHQWPATLVQPVGSPLSLECTVEGTSNPNLYWYRQAAGRGLQLLFYSVGIGQISSEVPQNLSASRPQDRQFILSSKKLLLSDSGFYLCAWETVTAYGYTFGSGTRLTVV.

This clone was counted many times. This chain joins TRBV29-1 and TRBJ1-3; the D is unclear. V was cut by 2 bases and J by 8 bases, with 7 bases left in between. The CDR3 extends over 11 amino acids. Germline V gene data show CDR1 as SQVTM and CDR2 as ANQGSEA. CDR3 amino acids: CSVELSDTIYF. The CDR3 DNA sequence: TGCAGCGTTGAACTGAGTGACACCATATATTTT.

The genes are TRBV3-1 (or the pseudogene TRBV3-2) and TRBJ2-6; 8 bases are shared with TRBD2. V lost 3 bases to trimming and J lost 0 bases; unmatched junction nucleotides: 4. Germline loops: CDR1 LGHDT, CDR2 YNNKEL (reference sequence). The CDR3 length is 17 residues. CDR3 sequence reads: CASSHRTSPSGANVLTF. CDR3 coding DNA: TGTGCCAGCAGCCACCGGACTAGCCCCTCTGGGGCCAACGTCCTGACTTTC.

This clone came up once. The chain combines TRBV7-9 with TRBJ2-1, with D possibly matching TRBD2 (7 bases). Germline V gene data show CDR1 as SEHNR and CDR2 as FQNEAQ (reference sequence). Trimming left V 5 bases short and J 7 bases short, with 9 bases between. This CDR3 spans 12 amino acids. Here the CDR3 reads CASSRGANEQFF. CDR3 nucleotide sequence: TGTGCCAGCAGCCGGGGGGCGAATGAGCAGTTCTTC.

The chain uses TRBV6-4 and TRBJ2-3, with 7 bases fitting TRBD2. CDR3 length: 14 amino acids. CDR1 is MRHNA, CDR2 SNTAGT, per germline. Trimming removed 6 bases from V and 3 bases from J; junction bases left unmatched: 6. This CDR3 reads CASSTGGVTDTQYF. The CDR3 bases are TGTGCCAGCAGCACTGGGGGGGTAACAGATACGCAGTATTTT.

In this sample, this clone turned up once. The genes are TRBV7-2 and TRBJ2-5, with 13 bases that match TRBD2. Per the germline V gene, CDR1 is SGHTA and CDR2 is FQGNSA. V lost 1 base to trimming and J lost 2 bases; unmatched junction nucleotides: 10. This CDR3 contains 19 residues. CDR3 in DNA: TGTGCCAGCAGCTTAGTCTATTTGGGGACTAGCGGGAAGCAAGAGACCCAGTACTTC. Encoded protein: CASSLVYLGTSGKQETQYF.

In this sample, this clone turned up once. The V call is TRBV2, the J call TRBJ2-3; D perhaps matches TRBD1 (6 bases). This CDR3 is 17 amino acids long. Germline CDR1 reads SNHLY; CDR2 reads FYNNEI. Trimming shortened V by 6 bases and J by 1 base, and 20 bases separated the two germline ends. The CDR3 region has the DNA TGTGCCAGCAGCCAGCAAACAGGGTTCATAGGCACAGATACGCAGTATTTT. It encodes CASSQQTGFIGTDTQYF.

The rearrangement joins TRBV10-1 to TRBJ2-1; no clear D. V shed 10 bases and J shed 6 bases, with 25 bases lying between them. Germline CDR1 is WNHNN and CDR2 is SYGVQD (reference sequence). The CDR3 has 16 amino acids. The CDR3 here is CATPIFGPASFNEQFF. Written as DNA, the CDR3 is TGCGCCACCCCCATCTTTGGGCCCGCCTCGTTCAATGAGCAGTTCTTC.

This chain joins TRBV2 and TRBJ1-4, with a weak D call TRBD1 (6 bases). V shed 7 bases and J shed 3 bases, with 12 bases lying between them. The CDR3 loop spans 14 amino acids. Germline assignment: CDR1 SNHLY and CDR2 FYNNEI. The CDR3 region has the DNA TGTGCCAGCAAATTGACAGGTTCTAATGAAAAACTGTTTTTT. Its protein product is CASKLTGSNEKLFF.

The chain carries TRBV5-1 and TRBJ2-5, with 11 nucleotides matching TRBD2. V trimming: 0 bases; J trimming: 1 base; junction bases outside the gene matches: 5. This CDR3 is 17 amino acids long. Looked up from germline, CDR1 is SGHRS and CDR2 is YFSETQ. The chain's CDR3 is CASSLEGTSGVQETQYF. DNA of the CDR3: TGCGCCAGCAGCTTGGAGGGGACTAGCGGAGTCCAAGAGACCCAGTACTTC.